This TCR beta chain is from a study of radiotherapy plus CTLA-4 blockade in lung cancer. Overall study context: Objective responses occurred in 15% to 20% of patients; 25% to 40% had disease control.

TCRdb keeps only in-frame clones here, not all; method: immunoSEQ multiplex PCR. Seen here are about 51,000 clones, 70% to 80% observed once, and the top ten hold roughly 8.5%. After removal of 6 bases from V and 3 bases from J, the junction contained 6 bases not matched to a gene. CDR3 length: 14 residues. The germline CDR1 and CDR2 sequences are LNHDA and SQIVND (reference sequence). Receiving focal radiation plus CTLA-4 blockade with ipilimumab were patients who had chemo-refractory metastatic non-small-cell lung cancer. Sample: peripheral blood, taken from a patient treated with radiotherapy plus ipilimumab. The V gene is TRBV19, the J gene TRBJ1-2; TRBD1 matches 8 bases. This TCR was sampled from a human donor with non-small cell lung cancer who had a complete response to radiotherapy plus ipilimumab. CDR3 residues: CASSSGQAYYGYTF. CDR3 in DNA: TGTGCCAGTAGCTCGGGACAGGCCTACTATGGCTACACCTTC.